The rows below give T cell receptor beta chains drawn from one sample of a study of T cells expressing NK-cell markers. Reanalyzing the 5' RACE reads, TCRdb keeps one entry per CDR3 protein, without DNA. The repertoire table contains about 390,000 distinct CDR3 sequences. Sequenced material: blood T cells: a sorted CD56 or NKG2C T cell subset, CD4+ or CD8+ T cells, or bulk PBMC T cells (not recorded which). Receptors were obtained from a woman aged 50 to 60 in good health. Each CDR3 is given with its conserved first and last residue. The order of the fields is J gene, V gene, CDR3 protein.

>TRBJ2-7|TRBV9
CASSVAPLAGGPYEQYF
>TRBJ1-5|TRBV20-1
CSARETGREFQPQHF
>TRBJ2-1|TRBV24-1
CATSDHRANEQFF
>TRBJ1-2|TRBV24-1
CATSDRTGGFHYGYTF
>TRBJ2-5|TRBV30
CAWKEAVWKTQYF
>TRBJ2-7|TRBV12-3/TRBV12-4
CASSFPGQSEQYF
>TRBJ2-5|TRBV20-1
CSARVVVQETQYF
>TRBJ2-2|TRBV18
CASSPLSEKNTGELFF
>TRBJ2-1|TRBV29-1
CSVGGTSGWSSYNEQFF
>TRBJ2-2|TRBV6-6
CASSYPQGAQTGELFF
>TRBJ2-7|TRBV27
CASKGSDYEQYF
>TRBJ2-2|TRBV5-1
CASSWTGDTGELFF
>TRBJ2-1|TRBV10-2
CASSEWSSGNGFF
>TRBJ1-1|TRBV12-3/TRBV12-4
CASSLQAVPTEAFF
>TRBJ1-2|TRBV25-1
CASSSSGQADYGYTF
>TRBJ2-7|TRBV6-6
CASSFIPSSGVYYEQYF
>TRBJ1-1|TRBV29-1
CSVVRTTGGNTEAFF
>TRBJ2-1|TRBV6-2/TRBV6-3
CASTRRKPGLAGGEQFF
>TRBJ2-7|TRBV7-9
CASSLGDFEYEQYF
>TRBJ1-1|TRBV12-3/TRBV12-4
CASSPSINAFF
>TRBJ2-5|TRBV12-5
CASEFGEGRETQYF
>TRBJ1-5|TRBV6-2/TRBV6-3
CATQGGGGNQPQHF
>TRBJ2-5|TRBV5-6
CASSPPSAETQYF
>TRBJ2-3|TRBV5-6
CASSPVFDKQAQYF
>TRBJ1-1|TRBV3-1
CASSQTNEAFF
>TRBJ2-3|TRBV5-1
CASSLTGTGFGDTQYF
>TRBJ2-5|TRBV20-1
CSAREPRTEGTQYF
>TRBJ2-3|TRBV24-1
CATQNADTDTQYF
>TRBJ1-3|TRBV20-1
CSARGQGPPGNTIYF
>TRBJ2-4|TRBV5-1
CASSYLNHGTSGYIAKNIQYF
>TRBJ2-5|TRBV20-1
CSATLRLAGVETQYF
>TRBJ2-1|TRBV20-1
CSARGYGGDPEQFF
>TRBJ2-5|TRBV7-9
CASSLGGTHQETQYF
>TRBJ2-1|TRBV20-1
CSARNREREFGEQFF
>TRBJ2-1|TRBV6-6
CASTGVSSYNEQFF
>TRBJ2-1|TRBV29-1
CSVEGTSSNYNEQFF
>TRBJ2-3|TRBV7-9
CASSVYQGSDTQYF
>TRBJ2-2|TRBV12-3/TRBV12-4
CASRLAPRHPNNTGELFF
>TRBJ1-1|TRBV4-1
CASSQVSSLNTEAFF
>TRBJ2-5|TRBV6-6
CASSGEGRVQETQYF
>TRBJ2-5|TRBV5-1
CASREVLGTQYF
>TRBJ2-3|TRBV7-9
CASSPTGNTQYF
>TRBJ1-1|TRBV6-5
CASSAGTVNTEAFF